The present T cell receptor beta chain was sequenced within a study of T cell changes during pregnancy in multiple sclerosis. Assay used: immunoSEQ multiplex PCR; TCRdb lists only in-frame clones, some missing. The sample has roughly 40,000 clones, 90% seen once. Germline CDR1 GTSNPN, CDR2 SVGIG (reference sequence). The length of the CDR3 is 16 residues. V was trimmed by 2 bases and J by 0 bases, leaving 11 bases between them. The sample consisted of CD4+ T cells from peripheral blood mononuclear cells, taken in the first trimester of pregnancy. This sequence originates from a female donor in good health, enrolled as a control in a pregnancy study. The chain couples TRBV30 to TRBJ2-6; D is ambiguous. CDR3 sequence (DNA): TGTGCCTGGAGTTCCGAATTACACTCTGGGGCCAACGTCCTGACTTTC. Its protein product is CAWSSELHSGANVLTF.